This T cell receptor beta chain was recovered during a study of shared clonotypes between healthy human individuals. Study results and limitations: Estimated richness was generally greater in naive than memory subsets.

Details on this clone: Its target is unknown.

The authors split each subset's genomic DNA evenly across several immunoSEQ plates. The method was immunoSEQ multiplex PCR; TCRdb's version includes in-frame clones alone and lacks a portion of them. The sample contains roughly 2.6 million clones, just over 90% of which appear only once. Germline V gives CDR1 SGHVS, CDR2 FNYEAQ. V lost 5 bases and J lost 7, with 14 bases in between. CDR3 length: 14 residues. V usage is TRBV7-6 and J usage is TRBJ2-2, with D perhaps assigned TRBD1 or TRBD2 (6 bases each). This receptor was taken from a man younger than 30 in good health. Sequencing used naive CD4+ T cells sorted from blood. The subset here: CD45RA+ positively selected. The CDR3 protein is CASSLNGGGGELFF. The CDR3 nucleotides read TGTGCCAGCAGCCTTAACGGGGGCGGCGGGGAGCTGTTTTTT.